This T cell receptor beta chain came from a study of shared clonotypes between healthy human individuals. The wider study: The plates for each donor numbered three CD4 naive, three CD4 memory, two CD8 naive and one CD8 memory. Study outcomes and limitations: Across a handful of donors, naive CD4 shared around 5.4%, naive CD8 approximately 3.5%, memory CD4 about 2.4%, memory CD8 0.4% to 0.5%.

A note on this clone: Its cognate antigen is unknown.

CDR3 length: 14 residues. The V and J ends lost 3 bases and 4 bases respectively, with 13 bases between them. CDR1 SGHKS and CDR2 YYEKEE come from the germline V gene (reference sequence). This table comes from immunoSEQ multiplex PCR, and its TCRdb copy is limited to in-frame clones, with some not included. The sample includes approximately 350,000 clones, around 96% of them seen just once. Sequencing was performed on memory CD8+ T cells sorted from blood. Subset indicated: CD45RO+ cells pooled with CCR7-negative TemRA cells. The TCR originated in a man younger than 45 in good health. V gene TRBV5-5 combines with J gene TRBJ1-1; possible D gene TRBD1, 6 bases. The CDR3 DNA sequence: TGTGCCAGCAGCTACAGGGCTGAGGGCACTGAAGCTTTCTTT. Encoded protein: CASSYRAEGTEAFF.